A single T cell receptor (beta chain) is shown here with its context. Its cognate antigen is unknown. The record originates from a study of blood T cells in healthy people across ages. Germline lookup yields CDR1 MNHEY and CDR2 SMNVEV (reference sequence). CDR3 length equals 17 residues. After removal of 3 bases from V and 5 bases from J, the junction contained 15 bases not matched to a gene. Study observations and caveats: It was not possible, with unsorted PBMCs, to conclusively compare naive and antigen-experienced cells.

The second PCR ran about 6 to 11 cycles with a sample-barcoded 5' primer and J-beta primers. One entry per CDR3 protein results from TCRdb running MiXCR on the 5' RACE reads. The table shows roughly 2 million distinct CDR3 sequences, with around half occurring only once. Sequencing was performed on blood. This chain connects TRBV27 to TRBJ1-1; TRBD1 matches at 7 bases. The receptor was derived from a middle-aged woman in good health. CDR3 DNA sequence: TGTGCCAGCAGTTTCAGCATCGGACAGGCTGATTTTACTGAAGCTTTCTTT. Its protein product is CASSFSIGQADFTEAFF.